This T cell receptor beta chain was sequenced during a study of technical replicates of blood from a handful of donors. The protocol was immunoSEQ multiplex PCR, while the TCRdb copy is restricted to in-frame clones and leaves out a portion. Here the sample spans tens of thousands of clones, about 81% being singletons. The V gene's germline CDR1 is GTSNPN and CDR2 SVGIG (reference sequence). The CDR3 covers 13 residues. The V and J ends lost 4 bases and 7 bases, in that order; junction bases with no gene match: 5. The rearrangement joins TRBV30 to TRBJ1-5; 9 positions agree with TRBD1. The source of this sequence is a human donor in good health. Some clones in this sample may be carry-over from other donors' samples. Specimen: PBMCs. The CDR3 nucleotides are TGTGCCTGGAAACAGGGGGCGTTACAGCCCCAGCATTTT. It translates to CAWKQGALQPQHF.